The next 16 T cell receptor beta chains were all read from a single sample in a study of cytomegalovirus exposure and HLA in healthy donors. With 60 Vbeta and 13 Jbeta primers, the PCR was carried out. Only in-frame clones appear in the TCRdb table, and some are missing; sequencing was by immunoSEQ multiplex PCR. The profile covers some 110,000 clones, with under 90% appearing a single time and 3% to 4% taken by the ten largest. Sequences were obtained from PBMCs. These receptors were taken from a woman aged 25 to 39 in good health and CMV-seronegative.

This clone was seen many times. The V gene is TRBV6-1, the J gene TRBJ2-5, with D possibly matching TRBD2 (5 bases). This CDR3 region has 15 residues. Trimming cost V 2 bases and J 5 bases, with 15 bases left between them. The germline gives CDR1 MNHNS, CDR2 SASEGT. Here the CDR3 DNA reads TGTGCCAGCAGTGAATCAGAGGGTAGCGTGGAGACCCAGTACTTC. This gives the protein CASSESEGSVETQYF.

This clone came up once. The chain carries TRBV20-1 and TRBJ1-1; the match to TRBD1 covers 8 bases. Trimming removed 4 bases from V and 6 bases from J; junction bases left unmatched: 1. Germline V gene lookup returns CDR1 DFQATT and CDR2 SNEGSKA (reference sequence). This CDR3 contains 11 residues. CDR3 sequence: CSAMTGAEAFF. The DNA for the CDR3 is TGCAGTGCTATGACAGGGGCTGAAGCTTTCTTT.

The CDR3 region is CASSPPGLAGILTDTQYF. CDR3 in DNA: TGTGCCAGCTCACCGCCGGGGCTAGCGGGAATACTCACAGATACGCAGTATTTT. This chain joins TRBV18 and TRBJ2-3; the match to TRBD2 covers 9 bases. The length of the CDR3 is 18 residues. Germline-derived CDR1 and CDR2 are KGHSH and LQKENI. V was clipped by 3 bases and J by 2 bases; unmatched bases: 12. The whole variable domain, filled in from reference TRBV18 and TRBJ2-3, reads NAGVMQNPRHLVRRRGQEARLRCSPMKGHSHVYWYRQLPEEGLKFMVYLQKENIIDESGMPKERFSAEFPKEGPSILRIQQVVRGDSAAYFCASSPPGLAGILTDTQYFGPGTRLTVL.

There are a few counts of this clone. The V and J genes are TRBV9 and TRBJ2-2, with TRBD2 matching 8 bases. V was pared by 0 bases and J by 7 bases, with 11 bases of the junction left unmatched. CDR1 SGDLS and CDR2 YYNGEE come from the germline V gene. CDR3 length equals 17 residues. CDR3 in amino acids: CASSVDPAGATGGELFF. The CDR3 DNA reads as TGTGCCAGCAGCGTAGACCCAGCGGGAGCGACCGGCGGGGAGCTGTTTTTT.

The chain recombines TRBV5-8 with TRBJ1-1; 10 bases align to TRBD1. This CDR3 has 15 amino acids. CDR1 SGHTS and CDR2 YDEGEE come from the germline V gene. With V trimmed by 1 base and J by 4 bases, 4 bases remained unmatched. The CDR3 loop reads CASSLWDRGGTEAFF. In DNA form, the CDR3 reads TGTGCCAGCAGCTTGTGGGACAGGGGTGGCACTGAAGCTTTCTTT. Full variable domain (outside the CDR3, taken from reference TRBV5-8 and TRBJ1-1): EAGVTQSPTHLIKTRGQQATLRCSPISGHTSVYWYQQALGLGLQFLLWYDEGEERNRGNFPPRFSGRQFPNYSSELNVNALELEDSALYLCASSLWDRGGTEAFFGQGTRLTVV.

This clone was found once. V usage is TRBV4-1 and J usage is TRBJ2-1, with 11 bases identical to TRBD2. The trim removed 1 base at V and 6 bases at J, leaving 2 bases unmatched. The CDR3 spans 15 residues. The germline V gene has CDR1 MGHRA and CDR2 YSYEKL. The CDR3 is CASSQVSGRANEQFF. DNA for the CDR3: TGCGCCAGCAGCCAAGTTAGCGGGAGGGCCAATGAGCAGTTCTTC.

V is TRBV7-2 and J is TRBJ1-4; no definite D call. Germline lookup yields CDR1 SGHTA and CDR2 FQGNSA. The CDR3 sequence is 16 residues long. Trimming shortened V by 3 bases and J by 3 bases, and 14 bases separated the two germline ends. CDR3 loop: CASSFDVTTANEKLFF. The CDR3 DNA reads TGTGCCAGCAGCTTCGACGTGACCACAGCTAATGAAAAACTGTTTTTT.

V gene TRBV4-1 combines with J gene TRBJ2-3; 9 bases align to TRBD1. V shed 1 base and J 1 base; nucleotides not matched to a gene: 9. The CDR3 loop spans 18 amino acids. Germline CDR1 reads MGHRA; CDR2 reads YSYEKL. Here the CDR3 DNA reads TGCGCCAGCAGCCAAGGATGGGCACAGGGGGCTGGCACAGATACGCAGTATTTT. Translated: CASSQGWAQGAGTDTQYF.

V and J are TRBV7-8 and TRBJ2-2; 9 bases are a match to TRBD1. The trim removed 0 bases at V and 3 bases at J, leaving 8 bases unmatched. This CDR3 region has 18 residues. The germline gives CDR1 SGHVS, CDR2 FQNEAQ. CDR3: CASSLAWVGQGHTGELFF. In nucleotides, the CDR3 is TGTGCCAGCAGCTTAGCGTGGGTGGGACAGGGCCACACCGGGGAGCTGTTTTTT. Variable domain in full (rest from reference TRBV7-8 and TRBJ2-2): GAGVSQSPRYKVAKRGQDVALRCDPISGHVSLFWYQQALGQGPEFLTYFQNEAQLDKSGLPSDRFFAERPEGSVSTLKIQRTQQEDSAVYLCASSLAWVGQGHTGELFFGEGSRLTVL.

This sequence joins TRBV4-1 and TRBJ1-5, with TRBD1 matching 7 bases. Germline trimming cut 1 base from V and 6 bases from J; bases unmatched to any gene: 6. The CDR3 totals 15 residues. Germline V CDR1 and CDR2: MGHRA, YSYEKL. CDR3 amino acids: CASSQGVGGGQPQHF. The CDR3 DNA sequence: TGCGCCAGCAGCCAAGGGGTAGGGGGCGGTCAGCCCCAGCATTTT.

Only one count was recorded for this clone. V is TRBV5-4 and J is TRBJ2-5; TRBD2 aligns across 9 bases. This CDR3 contains 18 residues. Trimming cost V 0 bases and J 6 bases; bases outside gene matches: 15. Germline CDR1 SGHNT, CDR2 YYREEE (reference sequence). The CDR3 bases are TGTGCCAGCAGCTTGGGGGTGGCTAGCGGGAACATGGGGAAGACCCAGTACTTC. Translated: CASSLGVASGNMGKTQYF.

The genes are TRBV5-1 and TRBJ1-2; 7 nucleotides agree with TRBD1. The length of the CDR3 is 12 residues. Germline V gene data show CDR1 as SGHRS and CDR2 as YFSETQ. The V and J ends lost 8 bases and 4 bases, in that order; junction bases with no gene match: 5. The CDR3 reads CARAGQPYGYTF. The CDR3 bases are TGCGCCAGGGCGGGACAGCCCTATGGCTACACCTTC.

The chain is built from TRBV10-3 and TRBJ2-6; D perhaps matches TRBD1 (6 bases). Germline CDR1 reads ENHRY; CDR2 reads SYGVKD. The CDR3 consists of 18 residues. Trimming took off 4 bases at V and 0 bases at J, with 16 bases between the two ends. Here the CDR3 DNA reads TGTGCCATCAGTGGAGGGGGATACAGAAACTCTGGGGCCAACGTCCTGACTTTC. Residues: CAISGGGYRNSGANVLTF.

The chain combines TRBV2 with TRBJ2-7, with TRBD1 matching over 7 bases. Unmatched junction bases numbered 9, after V lost 6 bases and J lost 4 bases. CDR3 length: 14 amino acids. The germline gives CDR1 SNHLY, CDR2 FYNNEI. CDR3 residues: CASSRQGSNYEQYF. The CDR3 nucleotides are TGTGCCAGCAGCCGACAGGGAAGTAATTACGAGCAGTACTTC.

In this sample, this clone turned up a few times. This rearrangement joins TRBV10-3 to TRBJ2-3; TRBD1 agrees at 7 bases. The CDR3 consists of 14 residues. CDR1 and CDR2 (germline): ENHRY, SYGVKD. The ends lost 8 bases at V and 2 bases at J; junction bases unmatched: 7. The CDR3 DNA sequence: TGTGCCATCCGAATACAGGGGCACACAGATACGCAGTATTTT. It yields the protein CAIRIQGHTDTQYF.

The chain recombines TRBV5-6 with TRBJ1-2; D perhaps matches TRBD1 (6 bases). The CDR3 is 14 residues long. The V and J ends lost 4 bases and 2 bases respectively, with 12 bases between them. The germline V gene has CDR1 SGHDT and CDR2 YYEEEE. The CDR3 DNA sequence: TGTGCCAGCAGCCCGGACGGGACAAACTATGGCTACACCTTC. Translating it yields CASSPDGTNYGYTF.